What follows are 14 T cell receptor beta chains derived from one specimen sequenced in a study of Graves' ophthalmopathy and Graves' hyperthyroidism. RNA transcripts yielded amplified TCR beta CDR3 regions. Amplification began with first-round RT-PCR using HTBI primers, then second-round multiplex PCR was performed. MiXCR, applied by TCRdb to the multiplex PCR reads, yields one record per CDR3 protein. The table has over 650,000 distinct CDR3 sequences, approximately 39% seen once. Sample: peripheral blood. These receptors all stem from an adult man with Graves' ophthalmopathy.

With respect to this clonotype: This may come from a read error, since a much larger clone is one base off. The V gene is TRBV7-2, the J gene TRBJ2-2, with TRBD2 matching over 7 bases. Per the germline V gene, CDR1 is SGHTA and CDR2 is FQGNSA. This CDR3 has 15 residues. CDR3 DNA sequence: TGTGCCAGCAGCTCCGGGAGGACGAACACCAGGGAGCTGTTTTTT. It is translated as CASSSGRTNTRELFF.

A few counts support this clonotype. CDR3 loop: CASSLVDRVTGELFF. CDR3 in DNA: TGTGCCAGCAGCTTAGTGGACAGGGTCACCGGGGAGCTGTTTTTT. The chain couples TRBV7-9 to TRBJ2-2; 8 positions agree with TRBD1. Germline loops: CDR1 SEHNR, CDR2 FQNEAQ (reference sequence). The CDR3 length is 15 residues. V shed 1 base, J shed 4 bases, and the junction held 2 bases outside the gene matches.

The chain carries TRBV20-1 and TRBJ2-7, with a possible D match to TRBD2 (6 bases). CDR1 is DFQATT, CDR2 SNEGSKA, per germline (reference sequence). Between the trimmed V and J ends, which lost 3 bases and 4 bases, there was a span of 19 bases. The CDR3 has 15 residues. The CDR3, as DNA: TGCAGTGCTAGCGGCGGTGTCGGGGGTTTTTACGAGCAGTACTTC. It is translated as CSASGGVGGFYEQYF.

V gene TRBV29-1 combines with J gene TRBJ2-7, with TRBD1 matching over 9 bases. J was trimmed by 4 bases and V by 4 bases; bases with no gene match: 5. The CDR3 is made up of 13 amino acids. Per the germline V gene, CDR1 is SQVTM and CDR2 is ANQGSEA. The CDR3 DNA reads as TGCAGCGTTGGAGTACAGGGGGCGTACGAGCAGTACTTC. Translating it yields CSVGVQGAYEQYF.

This clonotype was counted many times. The chain has TRBV7-3 and TRBJ1-1, with D perhaps TRBD1 (6 bases). Germline V gene sequence: CDR1 SGHTA, CDR2 FQGTGA. The CDR3 consists of 13 residues. With 5 bases removed from V and 7 bases from J, the gap between germline ends came to 14 bases. This chain's CDR3 is CASSRLADSEAFF. CDR3 sequence (DNA): TGTGCCAGCAGCCGACTAGCGGACAGTGAAGCTTTCTTT.

This clonotype was counted between two and nine times. This chain connects TRBV12-3 or TRBV12-4 to TRBJ1-1; TRBD1 agrees at 9 bases. The CDR3 has 14 residues. Trimming cost V 6 bases and J 5 bases; bases outside gene matches: 7. The CDR3 sequence: CASSTRDRATEAFF. The CDR3 nucleotides read TGTGCCAGCAGCACCCGGGACAGGGCAACTGAAGCTTTCTTT.

The chain carries TRBV29-1 and TRBJ1-2; D is unresolved. Trimming cost V 3 bases and J 2 bases, with 4 bases left between them. The germline V gene has CDR1 SQVTM and CDR2 ANQGSEA. The CDR3 spans 11 residues. CDR3 protein: CSVEENYGYTF. CDR3 DNA: TGCAGCGTTGAGGAAAACTATGGCTACACCTTC.

This clonotype was detected ten times or more. The V and J genes are TRBV10-2 and TRBJ1-3, with D unclear. The length of the CDR3 is 12 residues. Germline V gene lookup returns CDR1 WSHSY and CDR2 SAAADI. Trimming removed 0 bases at V and 4 bases at J, with 1 base between. Here the CDR3 DNA reads TGCGCCAGCAGTGAGTCGGGAAACACCATATATTTT. Its translation: CASSESGNTIYF.

This clonotype has at least ten counts. This chain joins TRBV11-2 and TRBJ1-1; the D gene is possibly TRBD1 (5 bases). The V end lost 5 bases, the J end lost 4 bases, and 11 bases lay between the germline ends. The CDR3 totals 13 residues. Germline lookup yields CDR1 SGHAT and CDR2 FQNNGV. CDR3: CASSIGGFTEAFF. The CDR3 DNA is TGTGCCAGCAGCATTGGGGGTTTCACTGAAGCTTTCTTT.

The sample holds a few counts of this clonotype. V is TRBV7-8 and J is TRBJ1-5, with D possibly matching TRBD1 (5 bases). Germline loops: CDR1 SGHVS, CDR2 FQNEAQ. The V and J ends lost 0 bases and 4 bases respectively, with 16 bases between them. The CDR3 loop spans 17 amino acids. The CDR3 nucleotides are TGTGCCAGCAGCTTAGCTCCGCTGGGGCCGCTGAATCAGCCCCAGCATTTT. Translating it yields CASSLAPLGPLNQPQHF.

V is TRBV20-1 and J is TRBJ2-7; 8 nucleotides align to TRBD1. The CDR3 contains 14 residues. Germline assignment: CDR1 DFQATT and CDR2 SNEGSKA (reference sequence). V lost 5 bases and J lost 0; bases outside the gene matches: 6. The CDR3 here is CSAAYRGISYEQYF. In nucleotides, the CDR3 is TGCAGTGCTGCGTACAGGGGGATCTCCTACGAGCAGTACTTC.

A few counts support this clonotype. Here the CDR3 reads CASRDQTGGSVLAFF. The CDR3 DNA reads TGCGCCAGCAGGGATCAGACTGGAGGTTCAGTTTTGGCTTTCTTT. The rearrangement uses TRBV5-1 and TRBJ1-1; no definite D call. Per the germline V gene, CDR1 is SGHRS and CDR2 is YFSETQ. V shed 5 bases and J shed 11 bases, with 25 bases lying between them. The CDR3 is made up of 15 amino acids.

This clonotype was found many times. This chain joins TRBV2 and TRBJ2-2; the D call may be TRBD1 or TRBD2 (5 bases each). CDR1 is SNHLY and CDR2 is FYNNEI in the germline V gene. Trimming took off 6 bases at V and 6 bases at J, with 8 bases between the two ends. CDR3 length: 12 residues. The CDR3 spells CASRRGPGELFF. The CDR3, as DNA: TGTGCCAGCAGACGGGGCCCCGGGGAGCTGTTTTTT. Combining the CDR3 with reference TRBV2 and TRBJ2-2 gives the whole variable domain EPEVTQTPSHQVTQMGQEVILRCVPISNHLYFYWYRQILGQKVEFLVSFYNNEISEKSEIFDDQFSVERPDGSNFTLKIRSTKLEDSAMYFCASRRGPGELFFGEGSRLTVL.

This clonotype was seen many times. The chain is built from TRBV20-1 and TRBJ2-5; TRBD2 is a possible D gene (5 bases). This CDR3 region has 14 residues. Trimming removed 6 bases from V and 3 bases from J, with 17 bases in between. CDR1 is DFQATT, CDR2 SNEGSKA, per germline (reference sequence). In DNA form, the CDR3 reads TGCAGTGCAGCCCTACCGGGGAGAGAAGAGACCCAGTACTTC. Its translation is CSAALPGREETQYF.